These 24 T cell receptor beta chains originate from one sample sequenced in a study of siplizumab effects on memory and regulatory T cells. Measured with immunoSEQ multiplex PCR; TCRdb has only the in-frame clones, and not every one. The sample lists 100,000 or so clones, about 93% occurring once. Sequencing used non-Treg CD4+ T cells sorted from blood. The receptor source for this set is a human donor in good health.

The chain couples TRBV19 to TRBJ2-1, with 7 bases lining up with TRBD1. The CDR3 is 15 residues long. Unmatched junction bases numbered 11, after V lost 5 bases and J lost 7 bases. CDR1 and CDR2 from the germline V gene are LNHDA and SQIVND (reference sequence). CDR3 in amino acids: CASSPPGQSSNEQFF. The CDR3 nucleotides read TGTGCCAGTAGTCCTCCGGGACAGTCTTCGAATGAGCAGTTCTTC.

The V gene is TRBV9, the J gene TRBJ2-1; D not certain. The V end was cut by 2 bases, the J end by 5 bases, with 14 bases between. CDR1 is SGDLS and CDR2 is YYNGEE in the germline V gene. The CDR3 consists of 15 residues. CDR3 coding DNA: TGTGCCAGCAGCGTTAAGTTAGGCTCAAACAATGAGCAGTTCTTC. This translates into CASSVKLGSNNEQFF.

The chain links TRBV5-1 to TRBJ2-1; 7 bases align to TRBD2. CDR1 is SGHRS and CDR2 is YFSETQ in the germline V gene. V dropped 2 bases and J dropped 0; count of bases not matched to a gene: 11. This CDR3 comprises 18 residues. The CDR3: CASSFSQSGLLSYNEQFF. Written as DNA, the CDR3 is TGCGCCAGCAGCTTTTCCCAATCGGGACTACTCTCCTACAATGAGCAGTTCTTC.

This chain uses TRBV28 with TRBJ2-5, with 7 nucleotides matching TRBD1. Germline CDR1 reads MDHEN; CDR2 reads SYDVKM. Trimming cost V 2 bases and J 9 bases; bases outside gene matches: 6. The CDR3 is 13 residues long. This CDR3 reads CASSLEGQKPQYF. The CDR3 region has the DNA TGTGCCAGCAGTTTAGAGGGACAGAAGCCCCAGTACTTC.

This chain links TRBV5-1 with TRBJ2-5; D is tentatively TRBD1 or TRBD2 (5 bases each). The CDR3 has 14 amino acids. Trimming shortened V by 5 bases and J by 2 bases, and 13 bases separated the two germline ends. Germline V gives CDR1 SGHRS, CDR2 YFSETQ. This CDR3 is CASSPGTGQETQYF. The DNA for the CDR3 is TGCGCCAGCAGTCCCGGGACGGGGCAAGAGACCCAGTACTTC.

The V gene is TRBV5-4, the J gene TRBJ2-7, with 7 positions matching TRBD2. The V gene end was trimmed by 4 bases and the J gene end by 1 base; junction bases not matched to a gene: 8. From germline, CDR1 is SGHNT and CDR2 YYREEE (reference sequence). This CDR3 has 15 amino acids. CDR3 amino acids: CASSRETGLSYEQYF. CDR3 bases: TGTGCCAGCAGCCGGGAAACGGGACTATCCTACGAGCAGTACTTC.

The V and J genes are TRBV5-8 and TRBJ1-5; D remains unclear. Germline V gives CDR1 SGHTS, CDR2 YDEGEE. Trimming removed 1 base from V and 0 bases from J, with 20 bases in between. This CDR3 comprises 19 residues. The CDR3 region is CASSLQLAAVSYSNQPQHF. The CDR3 DNA follows: TGTGCCAGCAGCTTGCAATTGGCAGCCGTAAGTTATAGCAATCAGCCCCAGCATTTT.

This clone was seen a single time. CDR3 bases: TGTGCCAGCAGCAATCTGTGGACTAGCGGAGCGACCTCCTACGAGCAGTACTTC. Translation gives CASSNLWTSGATSYEQYF. The chain carries TRBV21-1 and TRBJ2-7; TRBD2 is the table's D call, not checked against the DNA. TRBV21-1 is a pseudogene segment. This CDR3 region has 18 residues.

The V and J genes are TRBV15 and TRBJ1-5; no reliable D call. V lost 5 bases to trimming and J lost 7 bases, with 12 bases between them. The CDR3 has 13 residues. Germline V lookup: CDR1 LNHNV, CDR2 YYDKDF (reference sequence). CDR3 in DNA: TGTGCCACCAGCTGGGATCAGCGGCAGCCCCAGCATTTT. This encodes CATSWDQRQPQHF.

This chain joins TRBV2 and TRBJ1-1; 11 nucleotides line up with TRBD1. Per the germline V gene, CDR1 is SNHLY and CDR2 is FYNNEI. J lost 3 bases, V lost 1 base, and 1 base had no gene match. The CDR3 has 15 amino acids. The DNA for the CDR3 is TGTGCCAGCAGTGAAGGGGGACAGGGGGACACTGAAGCTTTCTTT. Translated, it gives CASSEGGQGDTEAFF.

The chain recombines TRBV7-9 with TRBJ2-7; D is possibly TRBD2 (6 bases). Trimming cost V 5 bases and J 7 bases, with 9 bases left between them. This CDR3 comprises 11 residues. Germline V lookup: CDR1 SEHNR, CDR2 FQNEAQ (reference sequence). CDR3 in amino acids: CASSPGGEQYF. The CDR3 DNA reads TGTGCCAGCAGCCCCGGGGGAGAGCAGTACTTC.

The rearrangement links TRBV5-1 to TRBJ1-1; the D is unclear. Per the germline V gene, CDR1 is SGHRS and CDR2 is YFSETQ. The CDR3 is 14 amino acids. The germline V and J ends were trimmed by 6 bases and 0 bases, with 12 bases remaining between them. The CDR3 coding sequence is TGCGCCAGCAATTACGGAAACATGAACACTGAAGCTTTCTTT. Residues: CASNYGNMNTEAFF.

The chain recombines TRBV28 with TRBJ2-5; D remains unclear. Trimming took 6 bases from V and 2 from J, leaving 4 bases between them. Germline-derived CDR1 and CDR2 are MDHEN and SYDVKM. The CDR3 has 11 residues. CDR3 sequence (DNA): TGTGCCAGCAGGCGACAAGAGACCCAGTACTTC. Amino acids: CASRRQETQYF. Drawing the rest from reference TRBV28 and TRBJ2-5, the complete variable domain is DVKVTQSSRYLVKRTGEKVFLECVQDMDHENMFWYRQDPGLGLRLIYFSYDVKMKEKGDIPEGYSVSREKKERFSLILESASTNQTSMYLCASRRQETQYFGPGTRLLVL.

The V call is TRBV27, the J call TRBJ2-4, with D possibly TRBD1 on 6 matching bases. The germline V gene encodes CDR1 MNHEY and CDR2 SMNVEV (reference sequence). V lost 7 bases, J lost 2 bases, and 9 bases lay in between. The CDR3 covers 13 residues. The CDR3 nucleotides read TGTGCCAGCACAGGGGCTTCCAAAAACATTCAGTACTTC. Translated, it gives CASTGASKNIQYF.

V usage is TRBV11-3 and J usage is TRBJ2-7; D not resolved. This CDR3 is built from 13 residues. The germline CDR1 and CDR2 sequences are SGHNT and YENEEA. Between the trimmed V and J ends, which lost 3 bases and 4 bases, there was a span of 10 bases. In nucleotides, the CDR3 is TGTGCCAGCAGCTTGAGGCTTACATACGAGCAGTACTTC. As protein: CASSLRLTYEQYF.

In this sample, this clone turned up many times. This chain links TRBV5-4 with TRBJ1-2, with D tentatively TRBD1 (6 bases). CDR1 SGHNT and CDR2 YYREEE come from the germline V gene (reference sequence). The CDR3 runs 15 residues. V was clipped by 2 bases and J by 2 bases, with 13 bases between them. The CDR3: CASSFRGRGNYGYTF. In nucleotides, the CDR3 is TGTGCCAGCAGCTTCCGGGGCAGGGGCAACTATGGCTACACCTTC.

The rearrangement links TRBV11-3 to TRBJ1-1; 7 bases match TRBD1. The CDR3 runs 14 residues. The germline gives CDR1 SGHNT, CDR2 YENEEA. Germline trimming cut 5 bases from V and 4 bases from J; bases unmatched to any gene: 7. This CDR3 reads CASSPGGSGTEAFF. CDR3 DNA sequence: TGTGCCAGCAGCCCAGGGGGTTCGGGCACTGAAGCTTTCTTT.

This clone has just one count. The junction shows a germline mismatch at one end, possibly a read error. The chain is built from TRBV7-2 and TRBJ2-2, with 11 bases that match TRBD2. Germline CDR1 is SGHTA and CDR2 is FQGNSA. The CDR3 spans 18 residues. CDR3 nucleotides: TGTGTCAGCAGCCCCTCGGAGTGGAGTAGCGGGAGGGCGGGGGAGCTGTTTTTT. As protein: CVSSPSEWSSGRAGELFF.

This clone was counted once. The chain combines TRBV29-1 with TRBJ1-2; D is unclear. The germline CDR1 and CDR2 sequences are SQVTM and ANQGSEA. The V and J ends lost 7 bases and 4 bases respectively, with 13 bases between them. The CDR3 runs 12 residues. The CDR3: CSAGASTYGYTF. The CDR3 bases are TGCAGCGCCGGCGCCTCCACCTATGGCTACACCTTC.

The chain uses TRBV21-1 and TRBJ2-7; no check of the table's D call, TRBD2, against the DNA was made. TRBV21-1 constitutes a pseudogene. The CDR3 loop spans 14 amino acids. CDR3 in amino acids: CASSTGGPRYEQYF. The CDR3 nucleotides are TGTGCCAGCAGCACTGGAGGGCCTCGGTACGAGCAGTACTTC.

The CDR3 spells CASSLLTSGANVLTF. The CDR3 coding sequence is TGCGCCAGCAGCTTGTTAACCTCTGGGGCCAACGTCCTGACTTTC. The chain is built from TRBV5-1 and TRBJ2-6; D remains unclear. The CDR3 is made up of 15 amino acids. CDR1 and CDR2 from the germline V gene are SGHRS and YFSETQ. V lost 1 base and J 0 bases, leaving 5 bases between the germline ends.

The chain uses TRBV5-6 and TRBJ2-1, with 8 bases fitting TRBD2. The germline CDR1 and CDR2 sequences are SGHDT and YYEEEE. The CDR3 sequence is 15 residues long. The V segment lost 0 bases and the J segment 8 bases; nucleotides outside the gene matches: 7. The CDR3: CASSLGSLREDEQFF. CDR3 DNA sequence: TGTGCCAGCAGCTTGGGATCCCTGCGGGAGGATGAGCAGTTCTTC.

V and J are TRBV5-1 and TRBJ1-2; D might be TRBD1 (5 bases). V was trimmed by 3 bases and J by 5 bases, leaving 20 bases between them. The CDR3 totals 16 residues. Germline V gene sequence: CDR1 SGHRS, CDR2 YFSETQ. The CDR3 region is CASSSIESGRSYGYTF. The CDR3, as DNA: TGCGCCAGCAGCTCAATCGAGTCAGGGCGGAGTTATGGCTACACCTTC. Together with reference TRBV5-1 and TRBJ1-2, the CDR3 gives the full variable domain: KAGVTQTPRYLIKTRGQQVTLSCSPISGHRSVSWYQQTPGQGLQFLFEYFSETQRNKGNFPGRFSGRQFSNSRSEMNVSTLELGDSALYLCASSSIESGRSYGYTFGSGTRLTVV.

This chain connects TRBV6-5 to TRBJ2-7; 11 bases line up with TRBD1. The germline V gene encodes CDR1 MNHEY and CDR2 SVGAGI. The CDR3 extends over 15 amino acids. With V trimmed by 5 bases and J by 3 bases, 6 bases remained unmatched. The CDR3 loop is CASSRPGTGGYEQYF. The DNA of the CDR3 is TGTGCCAGCAGTCGCCCCGGGACAGGGGGCTACGAGCAGTACTTC.